Listed here are 10 T cell receptor beta chains from one sample, sequenced in a study of T-cell memory formation after mild COVID-19. TCRdb passed the 5' RACE reads through MiXCR, listing each CDR3 protein once. This repertoire shows under 300,000 distinct CDR3 sequences, roughly 17% found once; its top ten account for around 23%. The sequenced sample consisted of PBMCs or a T cell subset sorted from them (not recorded which). All receptors come from a young man who had mild COVID-19 (a few samples of this study predate the infection). Cell type and time point are not known.

This clonotype was seen at least ten times. CDR3 amino acids: CSARDNYEQYF. In nucleotides, the CDR3 is TGCAGTGCTAGGGACAACTACGAGCAGTACTTC. The rearrangement links TRBV20-1 to TRBJ2-7; TRBD1 is a possible D gene (5 bases). The CDR3 spans 11 residues. V was clipped by 3 bases and J by 3 bases, with 6 bases between them. Germline V CDR1 and CDR2: DFQATT, SNEGSKA (reference sequence).

The CDR3 sequence is CASSLSPRGEWAQYF. The DNA of the CDR3 is TGCGCCAGCAGCCTGAGTCCCAGGGGGGAGTGGGCCCAGTACTTC. The chain combines TRBV4-3 with TRBJ2-5; TRBD1 might be the D (7 bases). The CDR3 length is 15 residues. Between the trimmed V and J ends, which lost 4 bases and 9 bases, there was a span of 21 bases. Germline loops: CDR1 LGHNA, CDR2 YSLEER.

This clonotype was seen at least ten times. J is TRBJ1-2 and V is TRBV9; D remains ambiguous. Germline values: CDR1 SGDLS, CDR2 YYNGEE. V lost 4 bases to trimming and J lost 0 bases, with 13 bases between them. The CDR3 totals 15 residues. CDR3 sequence: CASSPPGPTNYGYTF. The CDR3 DNA reads TGTGCCAGCAGCCCCCCGGGTCCGACTAACTATGGCTACACCTTC.

This clonotype came up a few times. The rearrangement joins TRBV7-2 to TRBJ2-4; either TRBD1 or TRBD2 may supply D (5 bases each). Trimming stripped 1 base from V and 4 bases from J, with 11 bases between. The CDR3 covers 15 residues. The germline gives CDR1 SGHTA, CDR2 FQGNSA. DNA of the CDR3: TGTGCCAGCAGCTTAGGGGCGAGGGGAAAAAACATTCAGTACTTC. It yields the protein CASSLGARGKNIQYF.

The rearrangement uses TRBV29-1 and TRBJ1-5, with D uncertain. The CDR3 contains 14 residues. Trimming left V 3 bases short and J 0 bases short, with 9 bases between. Germline-derived CDR1 and CDR2 are SQVTM and ANQGSEA. This chain's CDR3 is CSVDSPYSNQPQHF. Here the CDR3 DNA reads TGCAGCGTTGACTCCCCTTATAGCAATCAGCCCCAGCATTTT.

This clonotype appeared many times. J is TRBJ1-6 and V is TRBV5-1; D is undetermined. V lost 4 bases and J lost 4, with 15 bases in between. The length of the CDR3 is 16 residues. From germline, CDR1 is SGHRS and CDR2 YFSETQ. The CDR3 nucleotides are TGCGCCAGCAGCGAAGTCCTCGCAGAATATAATTCACCCCTCCACTTT. Translated, it gives CASSEVLAEYNSPLHF.

In this sample, this clonotype turned up a few times. The rearrangement links TRBV4-3 to TRBJ2-3; TRBD2 matches 8 bases. CDR3 length: 15 residues. Germline V gene sequence: CDR1 LGHNA, CDR2 YSLEER. The ends lost 1 base at V and 4 bases at J; junction bases unmatched: 4. CDR3 nucleotide sequence: TGCGCCAGCAGCCAAGCCGGGGGGGGAGCAGATACGCAGTATTTT. It encodes CASSQAGGGADTQYF.

This clonotype was found a few times. This chain joins TRBV20-1 and TRBJ2-3; 10 positions agree with TRBD1. CDR1 DFQATT and CDR2 SNEGSKA come from the germline V gene (reference sequence). V dropped 0 bases and J dropped 4; count of bases not matched to a gene: 4. The CDR3 length is 15 residues. The CDR3 spells CSARDGTGAPDTQYF. As DNA, the CDR3 is TGCAGTGCTAGAGACGGGACAGGGGCTCCAGATACGCAGTATTTT.

This clonotype appeared a few times. The chain carries TRBV13 and TRBJ1-2; 7 positions agree with TRBD1. V shed 5 bases, J shed 6 bases, and the junction held 6 bases outside the gene matches. This CDR3 contains 13 residues. CDR1 PRHDT and CDR2 FYEKMQ come from the germline V gene (reference sequence). CDR3 sequence reads: CASSGTGADGYTF. The CDR3 DNA is TGTGCCAGCAGCGGCACAGGGGCGGATGGCTACACCTTC. The variable domain in full, with the rest retrieved from reference TRBV13 and TRBJ1-2, is AAGVIQSPRHLIKEKRETATLKCYPIPRHDTVYWYQQGPGQDPQFLISFYEKMQSDKGSIPDRFSAQQFSDYHSELNMSSLELGDSALYFCASSGTGADGYTFGSGTRLTVV.

This clonotype was seen more than once but under ten times. The rearrangement uses TRBV10-3 and TRBJ2-3, with D perhaps matching TRBD2 (7 bases). There are 15 residues in the CDR3. V was shortened by 4 bases and J by 2 bases, with 13 bases between the two germline ends. Germline V CDR1 and CDR2: ENHRY, SYGVKD. For the CDR3, the DNA is TGTGCCATCAGTGCGCGGCGGGGGCCCACAGATACGCAGTATTTT. This codes for CAISARRGPTDTQYF.